The 26 T cell receptor beta chains given below trace back to one sample, sequenced in a study of T cells in women clearing cervical HPV infection (dated by TCRdb to the late 2010s). The method behind the library was the immunoSEQ multiplex PCR assay. This is the immuneACCESS table as TCRdb keeps it, with only in-frame sequences that have V and J called. A part of the clones is gone; compared with another copy, unresolved V genes explain less than half, and the rest is unexplained. The sample table includes about 25,000 clones. Clones ranked in the top ten supply more than 6.5% of the sample. The sample consisted of blood buffy coat. These receptors were taken from a woman between 18 and 70 years old with a cervical HPV16 infection that either progressed to CIN3+ or cleared (not recorded which).

Remarks on this clone: The CDR3 end is not reached by the read, which stops 3 residues before it; the germline J gene fills it in. The chain uses TRBV29-1 and TRBJ2-1; no definite D call. CDR1 SQVTM and CDR2 ANQGSEA come from the germline V gene. Trimming took 7 bases from V and 1 from J, leaving 11 bases between them. The CDR3 is 13 amino acids. This CDR3 is CSGRSRSYNEQFF. The sequenced part of the CDR3 DNA is TGCAGCGGTAGGAGCAGGTCCTACAATGAG.

Points on this clone: The read terminates 3 residues before the CDR3 end, so the remaining end is supplied by the germline J gene. V gene TRBV10-3 combines with J gene TRBJ2-7; a weak D match, TRBD1 (5 bases). Per germline, CDR1 ENHRY and CDR2 SYGVKD. The CDR3 has 14 residues. Trimming took 3 bases from V and 1 from J, leaving 10 bases between them. Incomplete CDR3 DNA: TGTGCCATCAGTGACATAAGGGGTTCCTACGAG. Its protein product is CAISDIRGSYE. The complete CDR3 protein is CAISDIRGSYEQYF.

A note on this clone: The read terminates 3 residues ahead of where the CDR3 ends, so the germline J gene completes it. V is TRBV20-1 and J is TRBJ2-5; 11 bases align to TRBD2. V shed 4 bases and J 0 bases; nucleotides not matched to a gene: 13. CDR3 length: 18 residues. Germline CDR1 is DFQATT and CDR2 is SNEGSKA (reference sequence). This CDR3 is CSANPPSGRLLYQETQYF. CDR3 DNA (partial): TGCAGTGCTAACCCCCCTAGCGGGAGGCTACTTTACCAAGAGACC.

Concerning this clone itself: The read gets to within 3 residues of the CDR3 end, and the germline J gene fills in the rest. The V call is TRBV18, the J call TRBJ2-2; 9 bases line up with TRBD1. Unmatched junction bases numbered 3, after V lost 3 bases and J lost 1 base. Germline V CDR1 and CDR2: KGHSH, LQKENI. The CDR3 loop spans 16 amino acids. CDR3 residues: CASSPKGQGNTGELFF. The sequenced CDR3 bases are TGTGCCAGCTCACCTAAGGGACAGGGGAACACCGGGGAG.

Concerning this clone: The observed sequence ends 3 residues before the CDR3 terminus, with the missing tail filled in from the germline J gene. The rearrangement joins TRBV5-1 to TRBJ2-3; the D gene is possibly TRBD1 (6 bases). The CDR3 loop spans 14 amino acids. Germline values: CDR1 SGHRS, CDR2 YFSETQ. V was clipped by 0 bases and J by 6 bases, with 11 bases between them. The CDR3 sequence: CASSLAQGHDTQYF. CDR3 DNA, as far as it was read: TGCGCCAGCAGCTTGGCTCAGGGGCACGATACG.

In the case of this clone: The read terminates 3 residues before the CDR3 end, so the remaining end is supplied by the germline J gene. The chain combines TRBV19 with TRBJ2-7, with TRBD1 identical over 10 bases. V shed 3 bases and J 2 bases; nucleotides not matched to a gene: 4. The V gene's germline CDR1 is LNHDA and CDR2 SQIVND (reference sequence). This CDR3 contains 15 residues. The DNA read from the CDR3 is TGTGCCAGTAGTATTTTTGGGACAGGGGCCTACGAG. Translating it yields CASSIFGTGAYE. The full CDR3 reads CASSIFGTGAYEQYF. The whole variable domain, remainder taken from reference TRBV19 and TRBJ2-7, is DGGITQSPKYLFRKEGQNVTLSCEQNLNHDAMYWYRQDPGQGLRLIYYSQIVNDFQKGDIAEGYSVSREKKESFPLTVTSAQKNPTAFYLCASSIFGTGAYEQYFGPGTRLTVT.

In the case of this clone: The CDR3 end is not reached by the read, which stops 3 residues before it; the germline J gene fills it in. The chain employs TRBV19 and TRBJ2-3; 9 bases line up with TRBD2. Per the germline V gene, CDR1 is LNHDA and CDR2 is SQIVND (reference sequence). The CDR3 runs 14 residues. V was clipped by 6 bases and J by 3 bases; unmatched bases: 4. CDR3 bases read: TGTGCCAGTAGGTCTAGCGGGACGACAGATACG. Residues: CASRSSGTTDT. The full-length CDR3 reads as CASRSSGTTDTQYF. The variable domain in full, completed from reference TRBV19 and TRBJ2-3, reads DGGITQSPKYLFRKEGQNVTLSCEQNLNHDAMYWYRQDPGQGLRLIYYSQIVNDFQKGDIAEGYSVSREKKESFPLTVTSAQKNPTAFYLCASRSSGTTDTQYFGPGTRLTVL.

Concerning this clone: The read gets to within 3 residues of the CDR3 end, and the germline J gene fills in the rest. Other DNA sequences in this sample translate to the same CDR3. The V gene is TRBV18, the J gene TRBJ2-3; D is possibly TRBD1 (5 bases). The CDR3 length is 13 residues. The germline CDR1 and CDR2 sequences are KGHSH and LQKENI. V was pared by 6 bases and J by 6 bases, with 13 bases between. The sequenced part of the CDR3 DNA is TGTGCCAGCTCGCCTCCGACAGCGGATACG. Its translation is CASSPPTADT. The complete CDR3 reads CASSPPTADTQYF. Based on the CDR3 plus reference TRBV18 and TRBJ2-3, the full variable domain is NAGVMQNPRHLVRRRGQEARLRCSPMKGHSHVYWYRQLPEEGLKFMVYLQKENIIDESGMPKERFSAEFPKEGPSILRIQQVVRGDSAAYFCASSPPTADTQYFGPGTRLTVL.

In the case of this clone: The read terminates 3 residues ahead of where the CDR3 ends, so the germline J gene completes it. V gene TRBV19 combines with J gene TRBJ2-6, with 8 bases fitting TRBD1. CDR3 size: 22 residues. CDR1 LNHDA and CDR2 SQIVND come from the germline V gene (reference sequence). V shed 3 bases and J 4 bases; nucleotides not matched to a gene: 23. The sequenced CDR3 bases are TGTGCCAGTAGTATTGATCTGCCGGGACAGGCCCCACCTTTGCGAGGGGCCAACGTC. Translation gives CASSIDLPGQAPPLRGANV. The entire CDR3 reads CASSIDLPGQAPPLRGANVLTF.

CDR3 region: CASSQGANGQYF. The DNA read from the CDR3 is TGTGCCAGCAGCCAGGGGGCGAATGGT. The rearrangement joins TRBV7-9 to TRBJ2-4; TRBD1 aligns across 8 bases. The CDR3 end is not reached by the read, which stops 3 residues before it; the germline J gene fills it in. Germline V gives CDR1 SEHNR, CDR2 FQNEAQ (reference sequence). This CDR3 has 12 amino acids.

Comments on this clone: The CDR3 end falls 3 residues outside the read, so it is completed with the germline J gene. The rearrangement uses TRBV19 and TRBJ1-5, with 9 bases lining up with TRBD1. Germline loops: CDR1 LNHDA, CDR2 SQIVND (reference sequence). The CDR3 runs to 15 residues. The ends lost 5 bases at V and 5 bases at J; junction bases unmatched: 7. CDR3 bases read: TGTGCCAGTAGTGCCGGGGACAGGGTCGATCAGCCC. It specifies CASSAGDRVDQP. In full, the CDR3 is CASSAGDRVDQPQHF.

Points on this clone: The sequence runs out 3 residues before the end of the CDR3; the remainder is reconstructed from the germline J gene. V and J are TRBV5-1 and TRBJ2-2, with 10 bases aligning to TRBD2. The CDR3 runs to 16 residues. J was trimmed by 5 bases and V by 2 bases; bases with no gene match: 6. Germline lookup yields CDR1 SGHRS and CDR2 YFSETQ. The sequenced CDR3 bases are TGCGCCAGCAGCTTCCTAGCGGGAGATAGTACCGGGGAG. It encodes CASSFLAGDSTGE. The CDR3, in full, reads CASSFLAGDSTGELFF.

Concerning this clone: The read finishes 3 residues shy of the CDR3 end, and the germline J gene is used to complete it. This chain links TRBV19 with TRBJ1-2; 7 nucleotides agree with TRBD1. CDR1 is LNHDA and CDR2 is SQIVND in the germline V gene (reference sequence). This CDR3 region has 15 residues. The DNA read from the CDR3 is TGTGCCAGTAGCCCCGGACAACCAGGGGGTTACGAC. As protein: CASSPGQPGGYD. In full, the CDR3 is CASSPGQPGGYDYTF.

For this clone: The observed sequence ends 3 residues before the CDR3 terminus, with the missing tail filled in from the germline J gene. The V and J genes are TRBV5-1 and TRBJ2-1; TRBD2 aligns across 14 bases. The CDR3 runs 18 residues. CDR1 is SGHRS and CDR2 is YFSETQ in the germline V gene. Trimming took 4 bases from V and 7 from J; bases not matched to a gene: 13. CDR3 DNA (partial): TGCGCCAGCAGCACGGCCGGGACTAGCGGGAGATTTCTAAATGAG. Translation: CASSTAGTSGRFLNE. The full CDR3 is CASSTAGTSGRFLNEQFF.

As for this clone: Read coverage stops 3 residues before the CDR3 terminus; the germline J gene supplies the remainder. The chain links TRBV6-4 to TRBJ2-3, with 12 bases aligning to TRBD1. The CDR3 has 16 residues. The germline gives CDR1 MRHNA, CDR2 SNTAGT. The covered CDR3 bases are TGTGCCAGCAGGGCTCCCGGGACAGGGGGCTTTCAGCCG. Translated: CASRAPGTGGFQP. The CDR3 reads in full as CASRAPGTGGFQPQYF.

Of note for this clone: The CDR3 is cut off 3 residues early in the read; its end comes from the germline J gene. The genes are TRBV7-8 and TRBJ2-1, with D tentatively TRBD1 or TRBD2 (5 bases each). Germline V lookup: CDR1 SGHVS, CDR2 FQNEAQ. V lost 1 base and J 0 bases, leaving 10 bases between the germline ends. This CDR3 has 16 residues. CDR3 DNA, as far as it was read: TGTGCCAGCAGCTTAGGTGCAGGGAGCTCCTACAATGAG. Translating gives CASSLGAGSSYNE. From start to end, the CDR3 is CASSLGAGSSYNEQFF.

In the case of this clone: The CDR3 end falls 3 residues outside the read, so it is completed with the germline J gene. The rearrangement joins TRBV19 to TRBJ1-4; 7 bases fit TRBD1. V lost 5 bases and J lost 4; bases outside the gene matches: 4. This CDR3 region has 14 residues. CDR1 and CDR2 from the germline V gene are LNHDA and SQIVND (reference sequence). The part of the CDR3 DNA that was read is TGTGCCAGTAGTTCGGGACAGATTAATGAAAAA. This encodes CASSSGQINEK. In full, the CDR3 reads CASSSGQINEKLFF.

For this clone: Read coverage stops 3 residues before the CDR3 terminus; the germline J gene supplies the remainder. V and J are TRBV18 and TRBJ1-2; perhaps TRBD1 as D (5 bases). Per germline, CDR1 KGHSH and CDR2 LQKENI. The length of the CDR3 is 14 residues. The CDR3 bases that were read are TGTGCCAGCTCACCACAGGGGCCCGCCCCTACC. As protein: CASSPQGPAPT. The complete CDR3 protein is CASSPQGPAPTYTF.

Details on this clone: The read ends 3 residues shy of where the CDR3 ends; the end is completed using the germline J gene. The chain uses TRBV5-4 and TRBJ2-1; tentatively, D is TRBD1 (6 bases). V lost 4 bases and J lost 4, with 15 bases in between. CDR1 is SGHNT and CDR2 is YYREEE in the germline V gene (reference sequence). This CDR3 contains 15 residues. The CDR3 bases that were read are TGTGCCAGCAGCCCAAAGGGGGACCGTTACAATGAG. Its protein is CASSPKGDRYNE. The CDR3 in its entirety is CASSPKGDRYNEQFF.

A note on this clone: The read halts 3 residues ahead of the CDR3 end, with the missing end drawn from the germline J gene. This sequence joins TRBV6-4 and TRBJ2-3; perhaps TRBD1 as D (6 bases). CDR1 is MRHNA, CDR2 SNTAGT, per germline. This CDR3 has 13 residues. CDR3 bases read: TGTGCCAGCAGTACGGACAGCAATCAGCCG. Translation gives CASSTDSNQP. The CDR3, in full, reads CASSTDSNQPQYF.

On this clone: Read sequence stops 3 residues before the CDR3 end, and the germline J gene provides the missing end. The chain employs TRBV30 and TRBJ2-3, with a possible D match to TRBD2 (6 bases). The CDR3 spans 12 residues. V lost 4 bases to trimming and J lost 6 bases, with 11 bases between them. The V gene's germline CDR1 is GTSNPN and CDR2 SVGIG (reference sequence). The CDR3 sequence is CAWNGGADTQYF. Partial CDR3 DNA: TGTGCCTGGAACGGGGGAGCGGATACG.

Of note for this clone: The read stops 3 residues short of the end of the CDR3; the missing end is completed from the germline J gene. The chain combines TRBV20-1 with TRBJ1-1, with TRBD1 as a possible D gene (5 bases). This CDR3 is built from 15 residues. The V end lost 5 bases, the J end lost 1 base, and 17 bases lay between the germline ends. Germline V CDR1 and CDR2: DFQATT, SNEGSKA (reference sequence). Partial CDR3 DNA: TGCAGTGCTGGCCCCCCGTTTAGGGGGAACACTGAA. It yields the protein CSAGPPFRGNTE. The whole CDR3 reads CSAGPPFRGNTEAFF.

As for this clone: The read falls 3 residues short of the CDR3 end, and the missing part is taken from the germline J gene. The chain recombines TRBV7-9 with TRBJ1-2; D uncertain. Germline V gene lookup returns CDR1 SEHNR and CDR2 FQNEAQ (reference sequence). CDR3 size: 11 residues. CDR3 bases read: TGTGCCAGCAGCCTTTACAATGAC. This sequence encodes CASSLYND. Given in full, the CDR3 is CASSLYNDYTF.

In the case of this clone: The read stops 3 residues short of the end of the CDR3; the missing end is completed from the germline J gene. The V and J genes are TRBV18 and TRBJ2-7, with D uncertain. Germline values: CDR1 KGHSH, CDR2 LQKENI. CDR3 length: 11 amino acids. V lost 2 bases and J lost 5, with 4 bases in between. CDR3: CASSPFDEQYF. The CDR3 DNA, read in part, is TGTGCCAGCTCACCATTCGACGAG. The whole variable domain, filled in from reference TRBV18 and TRBJ2-7, reads NAGVMQNPRHLVRRRGQEARLRCSPMKGHSHVYWYRQLPEEGLKFMVYLQKENIIDESGMPKERFSAEFPKEGPSILRIQQVVRGDSAAYFCASSPFDEQYFGPGTRLTVT.

For this clone: The read falls 3 residues short of the CDR3 end, and the missing part is taken from the germline J gene. This rearrangement joins TRBV6-1 to TRBJ2-3; 8 nucleotides align to TRBD1. The germline CDR1 and CDR2 sequences are MNHNS and SASEGT. The J segment lost 1 base and the V segment lost 0 bases, leaving 3 bases of the junction unmatched. The CDR3 runs 16 residues. Here the CDR3 reads CASSEADRAGTDTQYF. The sequenced CDR3 bases are TGTGCCAGCAGTGAAGCGGACAGGGCAGGCACAGATACG.

As concerns this clone: With the read ending 3 residues before the CDR3 end, the germline J gene is used to fill in that end. The rearrangement uses TRBV19 and TRBJ1-1; D gene unclear. The CDR3 is 12 residues long. The V gene lost 4 bases and the J gene lost 7 bases, with 10 bases spanning the gap. Germline V lookup: CDR1 LNHDA, CDR2 SQIVND (reference sequence). The CDR3 loop reads CASSTTPNEAFF. The part of the CDR3 DNA that was read is TGTGCCAGTAGTACTACCCCCAATGAA.